A selection of T cell receptor beta chains follows, all from one sample in a study of CD8+CD57+ T cells in acquired aplastic anemia. TCRdb reanalysed the reads using MiXCR and keeps one entry per CDR3 protein. The sample lists about 210,000 distinct CDR3 sequences, over 55% occurring once. Sequencing used sorted CD4+, CD8+, or CD8+CD57+ T cells (not recorded which) from PBMCs. All receptors derive from a human donor in good health. The CDR3 runs from the conserved cysteine through the conserved F or W. D genes are given only for firm matches. The size of a clone is reported for some rows only, either as once, few or many, or as a class for expanded clones.

J gene | V gene | clone size | D gene | CDR3 DNA | CDR3 protein
TRBJ2-3 | TRBV2 | few | - | TGTGCCAGCGTCGGCCTTCTTAGCACAGATACGCAGTATTTT | CASVGLLSTDTQYF
TRBJ2-5 | TRBV7-9 | - | - | TGTGCCAGCAGCTACGGACAGACACCCCGGGAGACCCAGTACTTC | CASSYGQTPRETQYF
TRBJ2-7 | TRBV9 | once | - | TGTGCCAGAAGTCCACGCGGACAGTCCTACGAGCAGTATTTC | CARSPRGQSYEQYF
TRBJ1-1 | TRBV5-5 | - | - | TGTGCCAGCAGCTTGTACGCGGGGGCATCGAACACTGAAGCTTTCTTT | CASSLYAGASNTEAFF
TRBJ1-1 | TRBV9 | many | - | TGTGCCAGCAGCGAACGGTGGGGTGCCACTGAAGCTTTCTTT | CASSERWGATEAFF
TRBJ2-2 | TRBV7-8 | - | - | TGTGTCAGCAGCTTAGGCAGAGCTAAGGGCGGGGAGCTGTTTTTT | CVSSLGRAKGGELFF
TRBJ2-7 | TRBV19 | - | - | TGTGCCAGTAGTATGGCGGCTAAAAGCTCCTACGAGCAGTACTTC | CASSMAAKSSYEQYF
TRBJ1-2 | TRBV15 | - | TRBD1 | TGTGCCACCAGCAGTGAAGCCACGACAGGGTCCTATGGCTACACCTTC | CATSSEATTGSYGYTF
TRBJ2-1 | TRBV25-1 | many | TRBD2 | TGTGCCAGCAGTGAATCGGGTCGGACTAGCGGGAGGGCCTCCTACAATGAGCAGTTCTTC | CASSESGRTSGRASYNEQFF
TRBJ2-7 | TRBV13 | - | - | TGTGCCAGCAGGATAAAGGCTAGCGCCTCCTACGAGCAGTACTTC | CASRIKASASYEQYF
TRBJ2-7 | TRBV7-2 | - | - | TGTGCCAGCAGCTTAGGACCTACTAACTCCTACGAGCAGTACTTC | CASSLGPTNSYEQYF
TRBJ2-7 | TRBV9 | many | - | TGTGCCAGCAGCGTAGAGGCTGGCGGGCCCATAGGCCACTACGAGCAGTACTTC | CASSVEAGGPIGHYEQYF
TRBJ1-1 | TRBV10-3 | - | - | TGTGCCATCAGTCCCGGACTGCCGAACACTGAAGCTTTCTTT | CAISPGLPNTEAFF
TRBJ1-2 | TRBV5-8 | - | - | TGTGCCAGCGGCGCTGGGGCCTACTATGGCTACACCTTC | CASGAGAYYGYTF
TRBJ1-5 | TRBV7-8 | few | - | TGTGCCAGCAGCTTTAGTCCGGATCAGCCCCAGCATTTT | CASSFSPDQPQHF
TRBJ2-5 | TRBV7-8 | many | - | TGTGCCAACAGCCCAAGCGGGGAGACCCAGTACTTC | CANSPSGETQYF
TRBJ2-2 | TRBV5-1 | many | TRBD2 | TGCGCCAGCAGCCATCTAACTAGCGGGAACACCGGGGAGCTGTTTTTT | CASSHLTSGNTGELFF
TRBJ2-5 | TRBV25-1 | - | - | TGTGCCAGCAGGGCTACCGGGAGATTGAGTGAGACCCAGTACTTC | CASRATGRLSETQYF
TRBJ1-3 | TRBV2 | - | - | TGTGCCAGCCGGGAGTCTGGAAACACCATATATTTT | CASRESGNTIYF
TRBJ2-2 | TRBV9 | - | TRBD2 | TGTGCCAGCAGCTACGGGGGGGAGCCGTTTTTT | CASSYGGEPFF
TRBJ2-7 | TRBV12-3/TRBV12-4 | - | - | TGTGCCAGCAGCTTGGAACCGGTTATGGGGACCTTCGAGCAGTACTTC | CASSLEPVMGTFEQYF
TRBJ2-3 | TRBV7-8 | - | TRBD2 | TGTGCCAGCAGGACTAGCGGGGCGTTCACAGATACGCAGTATTTT | CASRTSGAFTDTQYF
TRBJ2-7 | TRBV2 | - | - | TGTGCCAGCAGTAGCTCGCGCACACAATACGAGCAGTACTTC | CASSSSRTQYEQYF
TRBJ2-5 | TRBV4-3 | - | - | TGCGCCAGCAGCCAAGATGTATTCGGGGCAGAGACCCAGTACTTC | CASSQDVFGAETQYF
TRBJ1-4 | TRBV20-1 | few | - | TGCAGTGCCGACGGGGGAGGCACCGAAAAACTGTTTTTT | CSADGGGTEKLFF
TRBJ2-7 | TRBV7-2 | - | TRBD2 | TGTGCCAGCAGCTTAGGGTCTACTAGCGGGTACGAGCAGTACTTC | CASSLGSTSGYEQYF
TRBJ2-5 | TRBV7-7 | - | - | TGTGCCAGCAGCTTAAACTTCAGGTTCAGGGAGACCCAGTACTTC | CASSLNFRFRETQYF
TRBJ2-7 | TRBV15 | many | - | TGTGCCACCAGCAGAGATTGGAGCGTCCACGAGCAGTACTTC | CATSRDWSVHEQYF
TRBJ2-7 | TRBV9 | once | - | TGTGCCAGCAGCGTAGTGGGTGGGGGGGCTCTGTTCGAGCAGTACTTC | CASSVVGGGALFEQYF
TRBJ2-3 | TRBV2 | - | - | TGTGCCAGCTCCGGGACAACGACAGATACGCAGTATTTT | CASSGTTTDTQYF
TRBJ1-6 | TRBV5-6 | - | - | TGTGCCAGCAGCTTCGGGGGCACCTATAATTCACCCCTCCACTTT | CASSFGGTYNSPLHF
TRBJ2-3 | TRBV11-3 | many | TRBD1 | TGTGCCAGCAGCTGGACAGGGAGTGCAGATACGCAGTATTTT | CASSWTGSADTQYF
TRBJ2-7 | TRBV7-9 | - | TRBD1 | TGTGCCAGCAGCCTGAGTGCGGGACAGGGTAATCCCGAGCAGTACTTC | CASSLSAGQGNPEQYF
TRBJ2-7 | TRBV7-3 | - | TRBD1 | TGTGCCAGCAGCCAGGGGACAGGGGTCAACGAGCAGTACTTC | CASSQGTGVNEQYF
TRBJ1-1 | TRBV29-1 | - | - | TGCAGCGTTGAGAGGAACACTGAAGCTTTCTTT | CSVERNTEAFF
TRBJ2-7 | TRBV7-8 | many | - | TGTGCCAGCAGGGGCGGGGACGCCTACGAGCAGTACTTC | CASRGGDAYEQYF
TRBJ2-1 | TRBV25-1 | - | - | TGCGCCAGCAGCCCGGTGGGGGGCCTCGATGAGCAGTTCTTC | CASSPVGGLDEQFF
TRBJ1-1 | TRBV7-8 | few | - | TGTGCCAGCAGCTTGGGGACGGCGAACACTGAAGCTTTCTTT | CASSLGTANTEAFF
TRBJ2-1 | TRBV19 | many | - | TGTGCCAGTAGTATAGTTCAGACCCAGGGCCCCAATGAGCAGTTCTTC | CASSIVQTQGPNEQFF
TRBJ1-1 | TRBV6-5 | - | - | TGTGCCAGCAACCCGGGGGTTGTAGGTGAAGCTTTCTTT | CASNPGVVGEAFF
TRBJ1-5 | TRBV2 | once | - | TGTGCCAGCAGTGGAGGAGGCCTACAGTCCCAGCATTTT | CASSGGGLQSQHF
TRBJ1-5 | TRBV7-9 | - | - | TGTGCCAGCAGCTTAGAAAGGCTTAGCAATCAGCCCCAGCATTTT | CASSLERLSNQPQHF
TRBJ2-6 | TRBV2 | many | - | TGTGCCAGCAGTGATCCGGGACCCCTGAGCTCTGGGGCCAACGTCCTGACTTTC | CASSDPGPLSSGANVLTF